The following is a T cell receptor (beta chain) sequence with its context. These data are taken from a study of T cell changes during pregnancy in multiple sclerosis. Data came from immunoSEQ multiplex PCR; TCRdb stores just in-frame clones and leaves some out. The repertoire holds approximately 92,000 clones, with 92% as singletons. The receptor's source is a female donor with multiple sclerosis, enrolled in a pregnancy study. This sample comprised peripheral blood, obtained in the first trimester of pregnancy.

CDR3 DNA sequence: TGTGCCAGCAATCGATGGGCGCAGGGGGCGTACGGGGAGCTGTTTTTT. Protein sequence: CASNRWAQGAYGELFF. The chain links TRBV5-6 to TRBJ2-2, with 8 bases that match TRBD1. CDR1 and CDR2 from the germline V gene are SGHDT and YYEEEE. The CDR3 length is 16 residues. Trimming cost V 6 bases and J 7 bases; bases outside gene matches: 14.